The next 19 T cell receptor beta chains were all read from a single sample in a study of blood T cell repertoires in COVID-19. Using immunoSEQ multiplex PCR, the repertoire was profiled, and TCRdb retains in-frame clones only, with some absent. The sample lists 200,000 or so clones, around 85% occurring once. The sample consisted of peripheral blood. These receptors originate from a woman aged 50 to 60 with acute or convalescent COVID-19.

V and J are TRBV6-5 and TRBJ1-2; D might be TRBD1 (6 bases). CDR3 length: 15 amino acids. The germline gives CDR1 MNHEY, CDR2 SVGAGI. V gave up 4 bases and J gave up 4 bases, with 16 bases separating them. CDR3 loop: CASSSSSGGSYGYTF. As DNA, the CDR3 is TGTGCCAGCAGTTCTTCTTCGGGGGGCAGCTATGGCTACACCTTC.

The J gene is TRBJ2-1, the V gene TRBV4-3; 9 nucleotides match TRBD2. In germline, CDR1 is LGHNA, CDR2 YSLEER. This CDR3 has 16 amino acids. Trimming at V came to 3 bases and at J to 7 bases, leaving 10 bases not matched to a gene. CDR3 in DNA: TGCGCCAGCAGCCAGGGGGCGGGGGGGCCGAGGAATGAGCAGTTCTTC. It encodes CASSQGAGGPRNEQFF.

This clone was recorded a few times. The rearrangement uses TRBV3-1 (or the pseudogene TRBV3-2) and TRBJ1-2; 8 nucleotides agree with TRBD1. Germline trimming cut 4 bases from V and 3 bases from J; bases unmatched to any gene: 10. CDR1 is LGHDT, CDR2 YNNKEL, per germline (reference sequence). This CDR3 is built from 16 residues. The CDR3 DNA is TGTGCCAGCAGCCTTCTCCGAGACAGGGGTCACTATGGCTACACCTTC. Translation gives CASSLLRDRGHYGYTF.

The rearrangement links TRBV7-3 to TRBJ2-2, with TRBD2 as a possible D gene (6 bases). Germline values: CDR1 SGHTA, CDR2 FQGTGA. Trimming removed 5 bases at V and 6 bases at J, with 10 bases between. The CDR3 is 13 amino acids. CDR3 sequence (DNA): TGTGCCAGCAGCCCCGGGACTCCCGGGGAGCTGTTTTTT. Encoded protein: CASSPGTPGELFF.

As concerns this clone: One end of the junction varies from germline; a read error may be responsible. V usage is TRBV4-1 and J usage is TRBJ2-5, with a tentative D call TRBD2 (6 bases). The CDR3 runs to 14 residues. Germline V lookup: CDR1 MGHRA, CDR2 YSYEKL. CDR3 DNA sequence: TGCGCCAGCAGCCTCGGGGGACTTGGAGAGTCCCAGTACTTC. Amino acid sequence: CASSLGGLGESQYF.

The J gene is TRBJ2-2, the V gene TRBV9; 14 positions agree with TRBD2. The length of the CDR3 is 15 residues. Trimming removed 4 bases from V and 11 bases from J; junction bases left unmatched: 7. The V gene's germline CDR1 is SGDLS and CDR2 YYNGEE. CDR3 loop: CASSLGLAGALELFF. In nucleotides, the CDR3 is TGTGCCAGCAGCCTGGGACTAGCGGGGGCCCTAGAGCTGTTTTTT. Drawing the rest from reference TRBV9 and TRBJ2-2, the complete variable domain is DSGVTQTPKHLITATGQRVTLRCSPRSGDLSVYWYQQSLDQGLQFLIQYYNGEERAKGNILERFSAQQFPDLHSELNLSSLELGDSALYFCASSLGLAGALELFFGEGSRLTVL.

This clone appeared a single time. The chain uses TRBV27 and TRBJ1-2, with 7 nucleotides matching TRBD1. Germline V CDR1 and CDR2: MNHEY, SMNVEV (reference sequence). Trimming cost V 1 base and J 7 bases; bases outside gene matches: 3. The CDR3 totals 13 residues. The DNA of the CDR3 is TGTGCCAGCAGTTTATTGCAGGGGGTTGGCTACACCTTC. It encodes CASSLLQGVGYTF.

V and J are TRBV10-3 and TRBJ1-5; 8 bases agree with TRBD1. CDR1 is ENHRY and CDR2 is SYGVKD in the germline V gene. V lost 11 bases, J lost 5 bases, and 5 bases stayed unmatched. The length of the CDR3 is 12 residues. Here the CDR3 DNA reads TGTGCCGCTCAGGGGGCCGATCAGCCCCAGCATTTT. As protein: CAAQGADQPQHF.

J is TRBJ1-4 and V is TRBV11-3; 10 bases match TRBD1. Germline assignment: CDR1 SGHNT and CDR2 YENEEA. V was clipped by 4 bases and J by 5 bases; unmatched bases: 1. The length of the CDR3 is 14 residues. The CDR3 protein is CASSWGQGNEKLFF. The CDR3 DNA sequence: TGTGCCAGCAGCTGGGGACAGGGGAATGAAAAACTGTTTTTT.

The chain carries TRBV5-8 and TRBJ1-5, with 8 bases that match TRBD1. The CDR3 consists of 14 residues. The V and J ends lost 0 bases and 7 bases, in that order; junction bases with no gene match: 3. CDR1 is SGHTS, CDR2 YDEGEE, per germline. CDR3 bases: TGTGCCAGCAGCTTGGGGACAGGGTTCCAGCCCCAGCATTTT. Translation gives CASSLGTGFQPQHF.

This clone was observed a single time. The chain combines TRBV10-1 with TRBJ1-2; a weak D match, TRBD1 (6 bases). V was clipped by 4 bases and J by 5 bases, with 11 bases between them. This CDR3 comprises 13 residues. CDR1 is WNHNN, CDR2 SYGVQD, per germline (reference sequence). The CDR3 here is CASSVWGPYGYTF. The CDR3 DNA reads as TGCGCCAGCAGTGTGTGGGGGCCTTATGGCTACACCTTC.

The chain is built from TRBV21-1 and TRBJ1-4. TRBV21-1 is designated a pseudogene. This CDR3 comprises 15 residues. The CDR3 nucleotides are TGTGCCAGCCGGCGGCCAGGACTCACCGGTGAAAAACTGTTTTTT. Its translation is CASRRPGLTGEKLFF.

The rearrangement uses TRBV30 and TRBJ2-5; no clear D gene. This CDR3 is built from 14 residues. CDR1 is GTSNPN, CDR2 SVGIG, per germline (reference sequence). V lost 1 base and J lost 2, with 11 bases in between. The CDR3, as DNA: TGTGCCTGGAGTGCCGCGGTAGTACAAGAGACCCAGTACTTC. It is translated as CAWSAAVVQETQYF.

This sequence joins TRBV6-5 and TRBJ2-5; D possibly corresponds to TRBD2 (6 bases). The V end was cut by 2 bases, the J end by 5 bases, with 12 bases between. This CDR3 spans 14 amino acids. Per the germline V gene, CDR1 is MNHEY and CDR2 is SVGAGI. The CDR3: CASSYGPGGETQYF. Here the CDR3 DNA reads TGTGCCAGCAGTTACGGCCCCGGAGGGGAGACCCAGTACTTC.

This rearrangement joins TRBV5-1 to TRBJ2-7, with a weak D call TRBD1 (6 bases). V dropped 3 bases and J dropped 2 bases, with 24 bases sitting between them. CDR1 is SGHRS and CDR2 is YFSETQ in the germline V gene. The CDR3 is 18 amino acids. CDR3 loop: CASSSPADRLSLAYEQYF. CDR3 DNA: TGCGCCAGCAGCTCACCGGCCGACAGGCTAAGCCTCGCCTACGAGCAGTACTTC.

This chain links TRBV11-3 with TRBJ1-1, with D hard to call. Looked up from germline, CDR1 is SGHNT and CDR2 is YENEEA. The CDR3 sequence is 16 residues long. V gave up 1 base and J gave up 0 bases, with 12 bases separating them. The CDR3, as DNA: TGTGCCAGCAGCTTAGGATCTGGCCTGCTGAACACTGAAGCTTTCTTT. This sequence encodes CASSLGSGLLNTEAFF.

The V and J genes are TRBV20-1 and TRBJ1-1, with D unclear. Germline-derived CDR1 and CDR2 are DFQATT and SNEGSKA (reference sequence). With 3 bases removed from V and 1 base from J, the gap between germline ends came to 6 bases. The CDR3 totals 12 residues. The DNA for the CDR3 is TGCAGTGCTAGTGGTAGGAACACTGAAGCTTTCTTT. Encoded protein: CSASGRNTEAFF.

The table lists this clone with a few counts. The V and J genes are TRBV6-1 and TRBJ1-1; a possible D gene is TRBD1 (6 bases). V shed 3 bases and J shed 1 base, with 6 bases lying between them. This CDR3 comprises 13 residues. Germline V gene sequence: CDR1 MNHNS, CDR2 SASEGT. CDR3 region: CASSDRGNTEAFF. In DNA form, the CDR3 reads TGTGCCAGCAGTGACAGGGGGAACACTGAAGCTTTCTTT.

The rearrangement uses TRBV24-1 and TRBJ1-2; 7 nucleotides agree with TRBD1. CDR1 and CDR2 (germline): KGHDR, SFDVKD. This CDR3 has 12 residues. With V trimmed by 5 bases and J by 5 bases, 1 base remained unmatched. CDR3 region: CATSGQGYGYTF. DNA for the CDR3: TGTGCCACCAGTGGACAGGGTTATGGCTACACCTTC.